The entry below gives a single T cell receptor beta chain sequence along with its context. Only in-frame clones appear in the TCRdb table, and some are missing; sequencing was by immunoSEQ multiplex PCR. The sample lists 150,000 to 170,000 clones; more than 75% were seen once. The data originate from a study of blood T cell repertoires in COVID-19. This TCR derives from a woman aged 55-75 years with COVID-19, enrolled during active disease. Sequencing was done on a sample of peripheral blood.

The CDR3 nucleotides are TGTGCCAGCAGCCAGATCAGGGACAGCAAAAACATTCAGTACTTC. This translates into CASSQIRDSKNIQYF. V is TRBV3-1 (or the pseudogene TRBV3-2) and J is TRBJ2-4; the match to TRBD1 covers 7 bases. Germline CDR1 LGHDT, CDR2 YNNKEL (reference sequence). The CDR3 consists of 15 residues. Unmatched junction bases numbered 5, after V lost 3 bases and J lost 3 bases.